The clone carrying this T cell receptor (beta chain) was seen a few times. Its specificity is unknown. The V gene end was trimmed by 8 bases and the J gene end by 4 bases; junction bases not matched to a gene: 4. The CDR3 has 12 residues. This entry belongs to a study of post-analysis software for immune sequencing data. Carried by the TCR beta cDNA libraries were unique molecular identifiers. Hundreds of thousands of cDNA molecules came from about 1 to 10 million T cells. Each CDR3 protein is one row after TCRdb ran MiXCR on the PCR reads. The sample consists of fewer than 700,000 distinct CDR3 sequences, 44% of them appearing once. Study findings and constraints: For normalized Chao1 diversity, multiple sclerosis patients scored significantly lower than controls did. Among four or five TRBV segments more frequent in patients than controls were TRBV5-6, TRBV5-1 and TRBV20-1. Strong same-batch co-clustering of samples appeared with F measure clustering.

The receptor was derived from a girl aged 5 to 17 with multiple sclerosis. The sample taken for sequencing was blood. The chain couples TRBV12-3 or TRBV12-4 to TRBJ2-5, with 7 bases matching TRBD1. The CDR3 loop is CASSAGGETQYF. CDR3 coding DNA: TGTGCCAGCTCTGCAGGGGGAGAGACCCAGTACTTC.